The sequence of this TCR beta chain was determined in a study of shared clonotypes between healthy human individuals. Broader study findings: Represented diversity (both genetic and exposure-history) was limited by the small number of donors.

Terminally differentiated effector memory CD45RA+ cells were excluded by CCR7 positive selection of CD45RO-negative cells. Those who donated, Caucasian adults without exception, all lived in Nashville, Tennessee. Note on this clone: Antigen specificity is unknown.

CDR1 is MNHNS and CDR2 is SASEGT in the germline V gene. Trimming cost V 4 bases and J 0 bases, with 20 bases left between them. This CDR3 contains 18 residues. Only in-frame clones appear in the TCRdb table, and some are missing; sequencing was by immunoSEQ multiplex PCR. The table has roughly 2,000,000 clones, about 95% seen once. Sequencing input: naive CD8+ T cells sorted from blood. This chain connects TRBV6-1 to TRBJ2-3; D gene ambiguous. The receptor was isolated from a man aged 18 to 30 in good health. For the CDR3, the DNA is TGTGCCAGCAGTGTCCTTACAAGCCCAACTATCAGCACAGATACGCAGTATTTT. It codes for CASSVLTSPTISTDTQYF.